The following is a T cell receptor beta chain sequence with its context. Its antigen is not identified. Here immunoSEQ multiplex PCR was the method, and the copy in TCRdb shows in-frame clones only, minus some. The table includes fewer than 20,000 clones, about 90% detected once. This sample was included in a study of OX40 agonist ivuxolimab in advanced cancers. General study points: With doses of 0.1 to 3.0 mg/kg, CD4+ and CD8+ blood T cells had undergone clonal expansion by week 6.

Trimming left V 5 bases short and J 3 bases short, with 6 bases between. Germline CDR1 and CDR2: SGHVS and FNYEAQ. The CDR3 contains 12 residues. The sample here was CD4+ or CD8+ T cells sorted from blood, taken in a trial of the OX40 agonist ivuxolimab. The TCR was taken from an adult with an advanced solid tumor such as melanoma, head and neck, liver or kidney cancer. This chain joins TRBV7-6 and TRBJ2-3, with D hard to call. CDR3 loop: CASSDETDTQYF. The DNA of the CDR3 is TGTGCCAGCAGCGATGAGACAGATACGCAGTATTTT.